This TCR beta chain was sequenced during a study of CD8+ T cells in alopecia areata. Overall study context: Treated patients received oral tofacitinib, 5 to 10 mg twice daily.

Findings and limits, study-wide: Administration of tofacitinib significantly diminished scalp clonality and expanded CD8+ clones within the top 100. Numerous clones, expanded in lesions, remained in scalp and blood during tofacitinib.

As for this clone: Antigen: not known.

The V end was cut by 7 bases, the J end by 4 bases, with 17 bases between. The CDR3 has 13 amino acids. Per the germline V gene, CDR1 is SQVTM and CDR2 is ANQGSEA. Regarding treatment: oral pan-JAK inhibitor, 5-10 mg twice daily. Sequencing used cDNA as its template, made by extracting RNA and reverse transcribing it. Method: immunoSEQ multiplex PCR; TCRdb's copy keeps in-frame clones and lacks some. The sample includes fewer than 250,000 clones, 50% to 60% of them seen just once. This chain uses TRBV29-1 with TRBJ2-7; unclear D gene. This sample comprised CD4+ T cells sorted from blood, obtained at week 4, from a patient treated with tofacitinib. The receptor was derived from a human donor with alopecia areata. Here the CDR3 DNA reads TGCAGCGCCTCCCTTAGTGTCACTTACGAGCAGTACTTC. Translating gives CSASLSVTYEQYF.